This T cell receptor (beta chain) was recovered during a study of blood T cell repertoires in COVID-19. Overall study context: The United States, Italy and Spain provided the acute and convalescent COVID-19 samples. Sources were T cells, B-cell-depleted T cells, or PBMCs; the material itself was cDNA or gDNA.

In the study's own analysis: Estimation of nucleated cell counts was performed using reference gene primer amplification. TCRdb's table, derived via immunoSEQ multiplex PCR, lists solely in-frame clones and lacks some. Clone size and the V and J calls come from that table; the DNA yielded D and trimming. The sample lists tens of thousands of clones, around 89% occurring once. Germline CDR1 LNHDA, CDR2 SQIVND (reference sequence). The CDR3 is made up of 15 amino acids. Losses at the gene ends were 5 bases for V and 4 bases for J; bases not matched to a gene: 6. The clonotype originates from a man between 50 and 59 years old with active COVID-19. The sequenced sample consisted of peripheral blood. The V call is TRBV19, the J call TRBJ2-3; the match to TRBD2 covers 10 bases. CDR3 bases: TGTGCCAGTAGTCAAGCGGGGGGGCTTGCAGATACGCAGTATTTT. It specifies CASSQAGGLADTQYF. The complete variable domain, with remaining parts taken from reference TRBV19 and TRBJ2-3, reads DGGITQSPKYLFRKEGQNVTLSCEQNLNHDAMYWYRQDPGQGLRLIYYSQIVNDFQKGDIAEGYSVSREKKESFPLTVTSAQKNPTAFYLCASSQAGGLADTQYFGPGTRLTVL.